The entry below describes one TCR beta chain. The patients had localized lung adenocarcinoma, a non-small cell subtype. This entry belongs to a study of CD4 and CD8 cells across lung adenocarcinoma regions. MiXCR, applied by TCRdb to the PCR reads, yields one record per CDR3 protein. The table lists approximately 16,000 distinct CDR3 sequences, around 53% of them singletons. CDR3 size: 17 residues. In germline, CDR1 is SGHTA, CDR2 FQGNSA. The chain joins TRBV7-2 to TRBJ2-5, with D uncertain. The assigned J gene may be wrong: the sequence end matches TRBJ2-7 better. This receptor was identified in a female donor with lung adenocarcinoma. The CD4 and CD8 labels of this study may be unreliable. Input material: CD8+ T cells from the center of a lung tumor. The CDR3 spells CASSLVSLGQTLYEQYF. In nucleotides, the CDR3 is TGTGCCAGCAGCTTGGTCTCACTCGGGCAGACCCTCTACGAGCAGTACTTC.